What follows describes a single TCR beta chain. The sample holds other DNA sequences that translate to the same CDR3. Treatment described: randomized to nivolumab then ipilimumab (arm A) or the reverse (arm B). The data are from a study of sequential checkpoint blockade in melanoma. Study summary: Randomization was 1:1 between first-line nivolumab→ipilimumab and ipilimumab→nivolumab.

Sequenced by immunoSEQ multiplex PCR; TCRdb stores in-frame clones only, minus some. The sample contains approximately 10,000 clones, around 75% of which appear only once. Per germline, CDR1 SEHNR and CDR2 FQNEAQ (reference sequence). The ends were cut back, 5 bases at V and 2 bases at J, with 14 bases in the middle. The CDR3 has 15 residues. This chain joins TRBV7-9 and TRBJ2-3, with D possibly matching TRBD2 (5 bases). Source: CD8+ T cells sorted from blood (inferred from file names), taken from a patient given nivolumab and ipilimumab in sequence. The TCR sequence derives from a human donor with melanoma. The DNA of the CDR3 is TGTGCCAGCAGCCCGCCCGGGGTATCCACAGATACGCAGTATTTT. It translates to CASSPPGVSTDTQYF.